These 11 T cell receptor beta chains came from one sample sequenced in a study of T cell responses to AZD1222 COVID-19 vaccine listed by TCRdb under 2021. The library relied on the immunoSEQ multiplex PCR assay. TCRdb obtained this table from immuneACCESS and retained in-frame rearrangements with V and J assigned. These tables miss some clones; where compared with another copy, unresolved V genes account for less than half of the shortfall, and the remainder is unexplained. The sample yields 120,000 or so clones; about 89% were counted once. Roughly 6.9% of the sample belongs to the ten largest clones. The meaning of the sample's time point label: about 28 days (+/-7) after the second vaccine dose. Material: peripheral blood, obtained 28 days after the second AZD1222 dose. Receptors were obtained from an adult who received the AZD1222 COVID-19 vaccine.

CDR3 nucleotide sequence: TGTGCCAGCAGCTTGGGCGGGGGGGATAGCGCTGGCTACACCTTC. Amino acids: CASSLGGGDSAGYTF. The rearrangement links TRBV5-5 to TRBJ1-2, with D possibly TRBD1 on 5 matching bases. The CDR3 has 15 amino acids. Trimming took 0 bases from V and 7 from J, leaving 16 bases between them. CDR1 is SGHKS, CDR2 YYEKEE, per germline (reference sequence).

This chain links TRBV4-1 with TRBJ2-1; D perhaps matches TRBD2 (6 bases). This CDR3 spans 15 amino acids. V lost 3 bases and J 10 bases, leaving 19 bases between the germline ends. The germline CDR1 and CDR2 sequences are MGHRA and YSYEKL. CDR3 amino acids: CASSQEYSTSREQFF. The CDR3 bases are TGCGCCAGCAGCCAGGAGTACAGTACTAGCCGCGAGCAGTTCTTC.

The chain carries TRBV10-3 and TRBJ2-7; D remains ambiguous. CDR1 is ENHRY, CDR2 SYGVKD, per germline. This CDR3 is 12 amino acids long. Trimming took 6 bases from V and 3 from J, leaving 9 bases between them. The CDR3 nucleotides read TGTGCCATCAGGGGGTCATTCTACGAGCAGTACTTC. Translation gives CAIRGSFYEQYF.

CDR3 sequence (DNA): TGTGCCTGGACCTATCTAGCGAGGGGGAGTGAGCAGTTCTTC. Protein sequence: CAWTYLARGSEQFF. The V gene is TRBV30, the J gene TRBJ2-1; D is tentatively TRBD1 or TRBD2 (6 bases each). Per germline, CDR1 GTSNPN and CDR2 SVGIG (reference sequence). The CDR3 consists of 14 residues. With 4 bases removed from V and 9 bases from J, the gap between germline ends came to 19 bases.

The CDR3 bases are TGTGCCAGCAGCCAACCCGGGACAGGGGGGACAGATACGCAGTATTTT. Translated, it gives CASSQPGTGGTDTQYF. The rearrangement joins TRBV7-8 to TRBJ2-3, with 11 bases matching TRBD1. Germline trimming cut 5 bases from V and 3 bases from J; bases unmatched to any gene: 7. This CDR3 has 16 residues. Germline V lookup: CDR1 SGHVS, CDR2 FQNEAQ.

J is TRBJ2-7 and V is TRBV11-3, with 12 bases identical to TRBD2. The CDR3 length is 18 residues. J gave up 6 bases and V 4 bases, and 16 bases lay outside the gene matches. Germline V gene data show CDR1 as SGHNT and CDR2 as YENEEA. The CDR3, as DNA: TGTGCCAGCAGCTCACAACCCGGACTAGCGGGACCGCCGGGCGAGCAGTACTTC. It is translated as CASSSQPGLAGPPGEQYF.

The J gene is TRBJ2-2, the V gene TRBV7-2; a weak D match, TRBD1 (6 bases). V lost 5 bases and J lost 0, with 10 bases in between. Germline CDR1 SGHTA, CDR2 FQGNSA. The CDR3 runs to 15 residues. The CDR3 nucleotides read TGTGCCAGCAGCCAACAGGGCGCGAACACCGGGGAGCTGTTTTTT. It encodes CASSQQGANTGELFF.

The chain has TRBV7-2 and TRBJ2-3, with TRBD2 as a possible D gene (5 bases). V was pared by 5 bases and J by 1 base, with 10 bases between. The CDR3 sequence is 14 residues long. Per germline, CDR1 SGHTA and CDR2 FQGNSA. CDR3 region: CASSRAEGTDTQYF. The CDR3 DNA sequence: TGTGCCAGCAGCCGGGCGGAGGGCACAGATACGCAGTATTTT.

The chain links TRBV6-1 to TRBJ1-2; D ambiguous. V lost 5 bases, J lost 2 bases, and 18 bases lay in between. Germline CDR1 is MNHNS and CDR2 is SASEGT. This CDR3 spans 16 amino acids. The CDR3 sequence: CASSQGPGSQNYGYTF. As DNA, the CDR3 is TGTGCCAGCAGTCAAGGACCCGGGAGCCAAAACTATGGCTACACCTTC.

In the case of this clone: A junction boundary mismatches the germline segment, possibly from a read error. Written as DNA, the CDR3 is TGTGCTAGCAGCTACCCCGGCGATTGGACAGGGGGGTACGAGCAGTACTTC. It specifies CASSYPGDWTGGYEQYF. The chain links TRBV7-7 to TRBJ2-7; 10 positions match TRBD1. The germline V gene has CDR1 SSHAT and CDR2 FNYEAQ (reference sequence). This CDR3 comprises 17 residues.

This clone was seen only once. This chain uses TRBV6-5 with TRBJ1-1; D remains ambiguous. V lost 0 bases and J 1 base, leaving 6 bases between the germline ends. This CDR3 is built from 14 residues. CDR1 and CDR2 (germline): MNHEY, SVGAGI. The CDR3 DNA sequence: TGTGCCAGCAGTTACTCGAGACAGAACACTGAAGCTTTCTTT. It is translated as CASSYSRQNTEAFF.